This entry lists 32 T cell receptor beta chains sequenced from one sample in a study of PD-1 blockade in classical Hodgkin lymphoma (dated by TCRdb to 2018 to 2021). Receptor libraries were prepared by the immunoSEQ multiplex PCR assay. In TCRdb, the immuneACCESS table is reduced to in-frame sequences with V and J assigned. These tables do not hold every clone; where another copy was compared, an unresolved V gene accounts for under half, and the others remain unexplained. The sample records approximately 99,000 clones, around 81% of which are singletons. Clones ranked in the top ten supply around 15% of the sample. Read against the paper, the sample's time point label means: cycle 2 day 1 (C2D1) of nivolumab. Every trial patient had relapsed after autologous stem cell transplantation, and cohorts A, B and C differed in prior brentuximab vedotin exposure. Source: peripheral blood mononuclear cells (PBMCs), taken before the second cycle of nivolumab. The receptors stem from a human donor with classical Hodgkin lymphoma.

Only one count was recorded for this clone. This chain uses TRBV6-4 with TRBJ2-1; 9 bases line up with TRBD1. This CDR3 spans 16 amino acids. CDR1 and CDR2 (germline): MRHNA, SNTAGT. V was clipped by 3 bases and J by 1 base; unmatched bases: 4. CDR3 in DNA: TGTGCCAGCAGTGAAAATGGACAGGGGTCCTACAATGAGCAGTTCTTC. This sequence encodes CASSENGQGSYNEQFF.

The chain combines TRBV27 with TRBJ1-4; 8 bases fit TRBD1. The CDR3 is made up of 15 amino acids. Germline V gene data show CDR1 as MNHEY and CDR2 as SMNVEV (reference sequence). Germline trimming cut 6 bases from V and 4 bases from J; bases unmatched to any gene: 7. The CDR3 sequence is CASSDRGFGNEKLFF. The CDR3 nucleotides read TGTGCCAGCAGCGACAGGGGATTTGGTAATGAAAAACTGTTTTTT.

This clone was detected once. This chain joins TRBV10-3 and TRBJ1-2; D call uncertain. In germline, CDR1 is ENHRY, CDR2 SYGVKD. Trimming took off 2 bases at V and 8 bases at J, with 9 bases between the two ends. This CDR3 is 12 amino acids long. CDR3 sequence: CAISEALEGYTF. CDR3 coding DNA: TGTGCCATCAGTGAGGCCTTGGAGGGCTACACCTTC.

The V gene is TRBV19, the J gene TRBJ1-5; the D is unclear. Trimming stripped 3 bases from V and 3 bases from J, with 9 bases between. This CDR3 contains 14 residues. Germline V gene sequence: CDR1 LNHDA, CDR2 SQIVND (reference sequence). The CDR3 DNA reads as TGTGCCAGTAGTATCCGAGAATTCAATCAGCCCCAGCATTTT. Protein: CASSIREFNQPQHF.

The chain joins TRBV2 to TRBJ1-2; D is unclear. The germline gives CDR1 SNHLY, CDR2 FYNNEI. Trimming cost V 3 bases and J 4 bases, with 3 bases left between them. The CDR3 has 11 residues. In DNA, the CDR3 is TGTGCCAGCAGTGAGACCTATGGCTACACCTTC. Protein product: CASSETYGYTF.

V gene TRBV6-1 combines with J gene TRBJ2-1; 10 bases are shared with TRBD2. V shed 0 bases and J 7 bases; nucleotides not matched to a gene: 12. The CDR3 covers 18 residues. Germline V CDR1 and CDR2: MNHNS, SASEGT. CDR3 loop: CASSEAYRSSGRWNEQFF. The CDR3 DNA is TGTGCCAGCAGTGAAGCATACAGGAGTAGCGGGAGGTGGAATGAGCAGTTCTTC.

The V and J genes are TRBV7-8 and TRBJ2-7, with TRBD2 identical over 7 bases. Germline CDR1 SGHVS, CDR2 FQNEAQ. Trimming at V came to 10 bases and at J to 0 bases, leaving 15 bases not matched to a gene. The CDR3 loop spans 16 amino acids. This chain's CDR3 is CATTVRWRELSYEQYF. In DNA form, the CDR3 reads TGTGCCACCACCGTGCGCTGGCGGGAGCTCTCCTACGAGCAGTACTTC.

This clone has more than one count but fewer than ten. The J gene is TRBJ1-1, the V gene TRBV2; D remains unclear. Germline V lookup: CDR1 SNHLY, CDR2 FYNNEI. V was cut by 3 bases and J by 1 base, with 6 bases left in between. The CDR3 is made up of 13 amino acids. The CDR3 nucleotides read TGTGCCAGCAGTGACTGGAAGAACACTGAAGCTTTCTTT. Its translation is CASSDWKNTEAFF. Drawing the rest from reference TRBV2 and TRBJ1-1, the complete variable domain is EPEVTQTPSHQVTQMGQEVILRCVPISNHLYFYWYRQILGQKVEFLVSFYNNEISEKSEIFDDQFSVERPDGSNFTLKIRSTKLEDSAMYFCASSDWKNTEAFFGQGTRLTVV.

This clone was detected only once. V is TRBV19 and J is TRBJ2-7, with TRBD1 identical over 7 bases. The V and J ends lost 4 bases and 5 bases, in that order; junction bases with no gene match: 8. This CDR3 is built from 14 residues. Germline CDR1 is LNHDA and CDR2 is SQIVND (reference sequence). CDR3 nucleotide sequence: TGTGCCAGTAGTACGCTGACAGGGTTCGACGAGCAGTACTTC. This sequence encodes CASSTLTGFDEQYF.

This clone has just one count. This chain links TRBV7-6 with TRBJ2-1; 8 bases fit TRBD2. Germline V lookup: CDR1 SGHVS, CDR2 FNYEAQ. V was clipped by 8 bases and J by 4 bases; unmatched bases: 7. The length of the CDR3 is 14 residues. The DNA for the CDR3 is TGTGCCAGCGGTCGACGGGAGGGATACAATGAGCAGTTCTTC. Its translation is CASGRREGYNEQFF. Full variable domain (rest looked up from reference TRBV7-6 and TRBJ2-1): GAGVSQSPRYKVTKRGQDVALRCDPISGHVSLYWYRQALGQGPEFLTYFNYEAQQDKSGLPNDRFSAERPEGSISTLTIQRTEQRDSAMYRCASGRREGYNEQFFGPGTRLTVL.

This clone was observed a single time. The rearrangement uses TRBV4-1 and TRBJ1-1; D not resolved. The CDR3 contains 18 residues. Germline values: CDR1 MGHRA, CDR2 YSYEKL. Trimming shortened V by 4 bases and J by 0 bases, and 21 bases separated the two germline ends. CDR3 in DNA: TGCGCCAGCAGCCTCCGGGAGTTGGGTTGGCTGATGAACACTGAAGCTTTCTTT. Its translation: CASSLRELGWLMNTEAFF.

The V and J genes are TRBV7-8 and TRBJ2-5; 7 nucleotides match TRBD2. Germline trimming cut 5 bases from V and 2 bases from J; bases unmatched to any gene: 8. The CDR3 is 15 amino acids. Germline-derived CDR1 and CDR2 are SGHVS and FQNEAQ. CDR3 nucleotides: TGTGCCAGCAGCGCAGGACTAGGGGTACAAGAGACCCAGTACTTC. This gives the protein CASSAGLGVQETQYF. Full variable domain (missing parts from reference TRBV7-8 and TRBJ2-5): GAGVSQSPRYKVAKRGQDVALRCDPISGHVSLFWYQQALGQGPEFLTYFQNEAQLDKSGLPSDRFFAERPEGSVSTLKIQRTQQEDSAVYLCASSAGLGVQETQYFGPGTRLLVL.

This CDR3 is CASSLYGGVLQPQHF. CDR3 DNA: TGTGCCAGCAGCTTATACGGGGGCGTTCTTCAGCCCCAGCATTTT. This sequence joins TRBV7-2 and TRBJ1-5, with D possibly matching TRBD1 (6 bases). V lost 2 bases, J lost 6 bases, and 14 bases lay in between. The CDR3 spans 15 residues. CDR1 is SGHTA and CDR2 is FQGNSA in the germline V gene. The variable domain in full, completed from reference TRBV7-2 and TRBJ1-5, reads GAGVSQSPSNKVTEKGKDVELRCDPISGHTALYWYRQSLGQGLEFLIYFQGNSAPDKSGLPSDRFSAERTGGSVSTLTIQRTQQEDSAVYLCASSLYGGVLQPQHFGDGTRLSIL.

As regards this clone: The germline gene is not matched at one end of the junction; a read error may be the cause. The J gene is TRBJ1-2, the V gene TRBV18; a weak D match, TRBD1 (5 bases). CDR1 and CDR2 (germline): KGHSH, LQKENI. The CDR3 length is 12 residues. CDR3 amino acids: CASSPREAGQSF. CDR3 coding DNA: TGTGCCAGCTCACCACGCGAGGCAGGGCAGTCCTTC.

J is TRBJ2-1 and V is TRBV11-2; 9 bases fit TRBD2. Germline V gives CDR1 SGHAT, CDR2 FQNNGV. J gave up 12 bases and V 5 bases, and 14 bases lay outside the gene matches. The CDR3 sequence is 15 residues long. The CDR3 DNA is TGTGCCAGCAGCCCGACTAGCGGCTACCCTACGGGGCAGTTCTTC. Its translation: CASSPTSGYPTGQFF.

The chain carries TRBV5-1 and TRBJ2-3; 9 bases are shared with TRBD1. There are 15 residues in the CDR3. V lost 2 bases and J lost 4; bases outside the gene matches: 5. Germline CDR1 and CDR2: SGHRS and YFSETQ. CDR3: CASSFQGQGADTQYF. In DNA form, the CDR3 reads TGCGCCAGCAGCTTCCAGGGACAGGGTGCAGATACGCAGTATTTT. The variable domain in full, completed from reference TRBV5-1 and TRBJ2-3, reads KAGVTQTPRYLIKTRGQQVTLSCSPISGHRSVSWYQQTPGQGLQFLFEYFSETQRNKGNFPGRFSGRQFSNSRSEMNVSTLELGDSALYLCASSFQGQGADTQYFGPGTRLTVL.

The V call is TRBV19, the J call TRBJ1-5, with D possibly being TRBD1 (5 bases). The V gene lost 5 bases and the J gene lost 0 bases, with 20 bases spanning the gap. Germline loops: CDR1 LNHDA, CDR2 SQIVND (reference sequence). The CDR3 sequence is 18 residues long. The CDR3 sequence is CASSSPTGTRHSNQPQHF. CDR3 nucleotides: TGTGCCAGTAGTTCCCCGACTGGGACTCGGCATAGCAATCAGCCCCAGCATTTT.

This chain joins TRBV4-1 and TRBJ1-1, with D perhaps matching TRBD1 (5 bases). The germline CDR1 and CDR2 sequences are MGHRA and YSYEKL. The CDR3 spans 15 residues. Trimming stripped 0 bases from V and 4 bases from J, with 12 bases between. The CDR3 spells CASSQEEGAGTEAFF. In DNA form, the CDR3 reads TGCGCCAGCAGCCAAGAAGAAGGGGCCGGCACTGAAGCTTTCTTT.

This chain joins TRBV5-4 and TRBJ2-7; D tentatively fits TRBD1 or TRBD2 (5 bases each). This CDR3 has 13 amino acids. Trimming removed 3 bases from V and 2 bases from J, with 9 bases in between. Germline CDR1 and CDR2: SGHNT and YYREEE (reference sequence). The CDR3 sequence: CASSWDGTYEQYF. CDR3 DNA sequence: TGTGCCAGCAGCTGGGACGGAACCTACGAGCAGTACTTC.

The chain recombines TRBV5-1 with TRBJ1-1; unclear D gene. V was pared by 0 bases and J by 4 bases, with 13 bases between. CDR1 is SGHRS, CDR2 YFSETQ, per germline. This CDR3 has 15 residues. For the CDR3, the DNA is TGCGCCAGCAGCTTGGCCGGTTGGGGAGGCACTGAAGCTTTCTTT. It yields the protein CASSLAGWGGTEAFF.

V is TRBV7-9 and J is TRBJ1-2, with D unresolved. V lost 5 bases, J lost 7 bases, and 17 bases lay in between. Per the germline V gene, CDR1 is SEHNR and CDR2 is FQNEAQ (reference sequence). The CDR3 loop spans 14 amino acids. The CDR3 here is CASSPGPPRGGYTF. In DNA form, the CDR3 reads TGTGCCAGCAGCCCTGGGCCTCCACGGGGTGGCTACACCTTC.

This clone was counted once. V is TRBV5-6 and J is TRBJ2-5; the D gene is possibly TRBD2 (6 bases). Germline V gene sequence: CDR1 SGHDT, CDR2 YYEEEE. Deletions cut 1 base from V and 3 bases from J, with 7 bases between. This CDR3 is built from 13 residues. CDR3 in amino acids: CASSLSGEETQYF. The DNA for the CDR3 is TGTGCCAGCAGCTTGTCGGGAGAAGAGACCCAGTACTTC.

The rearrangement links TRBV7-9 to TRBJ2-4, with TRBD1 as a possible D gene (5 bases). Germline V gives CDR1 SEHNR, CDR2 FQNEAQ (reference sequence). CDR3 length: 16 amino acids. Trimming took 1 base from V and 1 from J, leaving 11 bases between them. CDR3: CASSLGAGLAKNIQYF. In DNA form, the CDR3 reads TGTGCCAGCAGCTTAGGGGCAGGGTTGGCCAAAAACATTCAGTACTTC.

This chain links TRBV4-1 with TRBJ2-5; D not certain. The germline gives CDR1 MGHRA, CDR2 YSYEKL. The CDR3 loop spans 13 amino acids. V gave up 1 base and J gave up 5 bases, with 8 bases separating them. CDR3 in DNA: TGCGCCAGCAGCCAAGCAGTGCCGGAGACCCAGTACTTC. Its translation is CASSQAVPETQYF.

V usage is TRBV10-3 and J usage is TRBJ2-5; 7 bases agree with TRBD2. Germline-derived CDR1 and CDR2 are ENHRY and SYGVKD. This CDR3 is built from 17 residues. Trimming cost V 6 bases and J 5 bases; bases outside gene matches: 18. CDR3 DNA sequence: TGTGCCATCAGAGCCGATAGCGGGCGGAAGGCAGGGGAGACCCAGTACTTC. Translating it yields CAIRADSGRKAGETQYF.

By share, this clone counts as medium-sized (0.01 to 0.1%). This chain joins TRBV30 and TRBJ1-1; possible D gene TRBD1, 6 bases. Deletions cut 1 base from V and 1 base from J, with 16 bases between. The CDR3 contains 16 residues. The germline V gene has CDR1 GTSNPN and CDR2 SVGIG (reference sequence). The chain's CDR3 is CAWSGGPTGQNTEAFF. As DNA, the CDR3 is TGTGCCTGGAGTGGGGGGCCCACAGGGCAGAACACTGAAGCTTTCTTT.

The genes are TRBV2 and TRBJ2-2; 10 nucleotides match TRBD2. There are 16 residues in the CDR3. The V and J ends lost 4 bases and 7 bases, in that order; junction bases with no gene match: 9. Germline CDR1 SNHLY, CDR2 FYNNEI. The CDR3 protein is CASSVTSGRAIGELFF. In nucleotides, the CDR3 is TGTGCCAGCAGTGTCACCAGCGGGAGGGCCATCGGGGAGCTGTTTTTT.

The gene calls are TRBV4-1 and TRBJ1-5; the D gene is possibly TRBD1 (6 bases). The V gene lost 1 base and the J gene lost 2 bases, with 18 bases spanning the gap. The germline CDR1 and CDR2 sequences are MGHRA and YSYEKL. CDR3 length equals 18 residues. CDR3 region: CASSQGGAGEGGNQPQHF. CDR3 sequence (DNA): TGCGCCAGCAGCCAAGGTGGGGCAGGGGAGGGGGGCAATCAGCCCCAGCATTTT.

The V and J genes are TRBV27 and TRBJ1-2; 9 bases are shared with TRBD1. V gave up 6 bases and J gave up 6 bases; unmatched junction bases: 5. The germline V gene encodes CDR1 MNHEY and CDR2 SMNVEV (reference sequence). The CDR3 extends over 13 amino acids. The CDR3 nucleotides are TGTGCCAGCAGGGGGGGACAGGGTGATGGCTACACCTTC. Its translation is CASRGGQGDGYTF.

The chain joins TRBV7-6 to TRBJ1-3, with a weak D call TRBD1 (5 bases). The V end lost 4 bases, the J end lost 0 bases, and 10 bases lay between the germline ends. CDR1 and CDR2 from the germline V gene are SGHVS and FNYEAQ. The CDR3 has 15 residues. The CDR3 here is CASSSGHLSGNTIYF. The DNA for the CDR3 is TGTGCCAGCAGCTCAGGACATCTCTCTGGAAACACCATATATTTT.

About this clone itself: The sample contains more than one DNA sequence encoding this CDR3. The J gene is TRBJ1-5, the V gene TRBV7-9; 9 nucleotides align to TRBD1. CDR1 is SEHNR, CDR2 FQNEAQ, per germline (reference sequence). The CDR3 has 16 residues. J was trimmed by 1 base and V by 0 bases; bases with no gene match: 1. The CDR3 sequence is CASSLAQGASNQPQHF. CDR3 nucleotides: TGTGCCAGCAGCTTAGCACAGGGGGCCAGCAATCAGCCCCAGCATTTT.

V is TRBV6-4 and J is TRBJ2-1; 13 positions agree with TRBD2. CDR1 is MRHNA, CDR2 SNTAGT, per germline. V lost 5 bases, J lost 7 bases, and 5 bases stayed unmatched. The CDR3 totals 15 residues. The CDR3 here is CASSLGLAGVNEQFF. Written as DNA, the CDR3 is TGTGCCAGCAGTTTAGGACTAGCGGGAGTGAATGAGCAGTTCTTC.